The next 11 T cell receptor beta chains were all read from a single sample in a study of shared clonotypes between healthy human individuals. The assay was immunoSEQ multiplex PCR, and TCRdb's table has in-frame clones only and misses some. In the table there are a few million clones, around 93% of which are singletons. The naive CD8 population came from CD45RO-negative cells selected for CCR7, without terminally differentiated effector memory CD45RA+ cells. Sequencing was done on a sample of naive CD8+ T cells from PBMCs. Source of these receptors: a man aged 18 to 35 in good health. Some clones in this sample may be carry-over from other donors' samples.

About this clone: Other DNA sequences in the sample encode the same CDR3. This chain uses TRBV9 with TRBJ2-2; D is uncertain. Germline V CDR1 and CDR2: SGDLS, YYNGEE. V was clipped by 3 bases and J by 1 base, with 4 bases between them. The CDR3 sequence is 13 residues long. The CDR3 is CASSAQNTGELFF. CDR3 bases: TGTGCCAGCAGCGCGCAGAACACCGGGGAGCTGTTTTTT.

This chain joins TRBV4-1 and TRBJ2-1; 8 bases line up with TRBD2. After removal of 3 bases from V and 7 bases from J, the junction contained 20 bases not matched to a gene. CDR3 length: 19 amino acids. CDR1 and CDR2 from the germline V gene are MGHRA and YSYEKL. CDR3 in amino acids: CASSHSPHLSGRLGNEQFF. DNA for the CDR3: TGCGCCAGCAGCCATTCGCCCCATTTGAGCGGGAGATTGGGGAATGAGCAGTTCTTC.

This clone was seen just once. The rearrangement links TRBV7-9 to TRBJ1-1; possibly TRBD1 for D (5 bases). This CDR3 region has 18 residues. V dropped 2 bases and J dropped 1 base, with 20 bases sitting between them. Looked up from germline, CDR1 is SEHNR and CDR2 is FQNEAQ (reference sequence). The CDR3 DNA is TGTGCCAGCAGCTTAAAACCGGGACTTGTCACGCGGAACACTGAAGCTTTCTTT. Translating it yields CASSLKPGLVTRNTEAFF.

In regard to this clone: With a much larger clone just one base away, this may be a read error. The identical CDR3 is also encoded by other nucleotide sequences in the sample. V is TRBV28 and J is TRBJ2-1, with D unresolved. This CDR3 has 10 amino acids. From germline, CDR1 is MDHEN and CDR2 SYDVKM. V was clipped by 6 bases and J by 6 bases, with 3 bases between them. This chain's CDR3 is CASSFNEQFF. The CDR3 DNA sequence: TGTGCCAGCAGCTTCAATGAGCAGTTCTTC.

The V gene is TRBV28, the J gene TRBJ1-1; D remains unclear. Germline V gene lookup returns CDR1 MDHEN and CDR2 SYDVKM. This CDR3 has 13 residues. V lost 6 bases, J lost 4 bases, and 12 bases lay in between. The CDR3 sequence is CASRLARATEAFF. The CDR3 nucleotides are TGTGCCAGCAGGCTGGCACGGGCCACTGAAGCTTTCTTT. Complete variable domain (other parts from reference TRBV28 and TRBJ1-1): DVKVTQSSRYLVKRTGEKVFLECVQDMDHENMFWYRQDPGLGLRLIYFSYDVKMKEKGDIPEGYSVSREKKERFSLILESASTNQTSMYLCASRLARATEAFFGQGTRLTVV.

V and J are TRBV29-1 and TRBJ2-1; D ambiguous. The germline V gene encodes CDR1 SQVTM and CDR2 ANQGSEA. This CDR3 contains 11 residues. Trimming removed 6 bases at V and 2 bases at J, with 5 bases between. The CDR3, as DNA: TGCAGCGTACCCGCCTACAATGAGCAGTTCTTC. Amino acid sequence: CSVPAYNEQFF.

The chain is built from TRBV27 and TRBJ2-1; no clear D gene. CDR1 and CDR2 (germline): MNHEY, SMNVEV (reference sequence). V lost 8 bases, J lost 10 bases, and 12 bases lay in between. The CDR3 is 11 amino acids. CDR3 amino acids: CASGRAVEQFF. CDR3 nucleotides: TGTGCCAGCGGTCGGGCGGTGGAGCAGTTCTTC.

The V and J genes are TRBV28 and TRBJ2-1; a weak D match, TRBD1 (6 bases). V lost 2 bases and J lost 14, with 16 bases in between. The CDR3 is made up of 13 amino acids. Germline V gene lookup returns CDR1 MDHEN and CDR2 SYDVKM. CDR3 nucleotides: TGTGCCAGCAGTTTAGATATTAGCAAGGGGGAGTTCTTC. It codes for CASSLDISKGEFF.

The chain uses TRBV27 and TRBJ2-4; 7 bases match TRBD2. The V gene end was trimmed by 0 bases and the J gene end by 3 bases; junction bases not matched to a gene: 17. The CDR3 has 20 amino acids. Germline CDR1 and CDR2: MNHEY and SMNVEV (reference sequence). This chain's CDR3 is CASSLSGVPGLPVDKNIQYF. The DNA for the CDR3 is TGTGCCAGCAGTTTATCGGGTGTACCGGGACTACCCGTAGACAAAAACATTCAGTACTTC.

The V gene is TRBV5-5, the J gene TRBJ2-7; D is perhaps TRBD1 (6 bases). The CDR3 has 14 amino acids. V shed 3 bases and J shed 3 bases, with 13 bases lying between them. Germline V gene data show CDR1 as SGHKS and CDR2 as YYEKEE (reference sequence). CDR3 amino acids: CASSSNDRHYEQYF. The CDR3, as DNA: TGTGCCAGCAGCTCCAACGACAGGCACTACGAGCAGTACTTC.

The chain is built from TRBV7-9 and TRBJ2-7; TRBD1 aligns across 7 bases. Per germline, CDR1 SEHNR and CDR2 FQNEAQ (reference sequence). The CDR3 has 15 amino acids. The junction had 7 bases not matched to a gene; V was cut back by 5 bases and J by 0 bases. In DNA form, the CDR3 reads TGTGCCAGCAGCCAACGGCCAGGGGGCTCCTACGAGCAGTACTTC. It encodes CASSQRPGGSYEQYF.